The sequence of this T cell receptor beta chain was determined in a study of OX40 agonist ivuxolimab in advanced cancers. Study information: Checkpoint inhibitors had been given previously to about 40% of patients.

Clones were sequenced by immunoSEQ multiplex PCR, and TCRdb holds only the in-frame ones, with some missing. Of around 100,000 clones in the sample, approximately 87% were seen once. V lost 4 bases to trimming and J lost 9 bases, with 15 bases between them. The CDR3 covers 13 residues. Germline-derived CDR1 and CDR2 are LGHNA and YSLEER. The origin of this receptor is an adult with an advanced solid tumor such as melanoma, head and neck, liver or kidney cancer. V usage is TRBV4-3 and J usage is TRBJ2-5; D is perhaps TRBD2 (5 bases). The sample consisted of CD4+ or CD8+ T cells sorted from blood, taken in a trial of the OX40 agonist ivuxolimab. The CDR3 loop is CASSRRTAPPQYF. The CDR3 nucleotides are TGCGCCAGCAGCCGAAGGACTGCCCCCCCCCAGTACTTC.